These T cell receptor beta chains were read from a single sample in a study of response to subunit inactivated influenza vaccine. Each CDR3 protein gets one entry after TCRdb re-called the RT-PCR reads with MiXCR. Of 800,000 or so distinct CDR3 sequences listed, about 20% are singletons. The source material was PBMCs from blood, sampled around 5 days after vaccination. These receptors all stem from a man aged 50 to 59 who received an inactivated influenza vaccine. Both conserved end residues are part of each CDR3. The D gene is left open where the match is weak. Part of the rows lack a size; the others show once, few, many or a class for expanded clones.

cdr3_aa cdr3_nt d_call j_call v_call clone_size
CASSPPGHRQETQYF TGTGCCAGCTCACCACCGGGACACCGACAAGAGACCCAGTACTTC . TRBJ2-5 TRBV18 many
CSAGVAGGGYTDTQYF TGCAGCGCCGGGGTAGCGGGGGGCGGGTACACAGATACGCAGTATTTT TRBD2 TRBJ2-3 TRBV20-1 .
CATSRDDGSYEQYF TGTGCCACCAGCAGAGATGACGGCTCCTACGAGCAGTACTTC . TRBJ2-7 TRBV15 .
CASSSGTDIQETQYF TGTGCCAGCAGCTCCGGGACAGATATACAAGAGACCCAGTACTTC TRBD1 TRBJ2-5 TRBV5-5 .
CASSLVLTNTGELFF TGTGCCAGCAGTTTGGTCCTGACGAACACCGGGGAGCTGTTTTTT . TRBJ2-2 TRBV27 few
CASSQDDRYTGELFF TGCGCCAGCAGCCAAGATGACAGATACACCGGGGAGCTGTTTTTT . TRBJ2-2 TRBV4-1 .
CASSWAGDRSEKLFF TGCGCCAGCAGCTGGGCGGGGGACAGAAGTGAAAAACTGTTTTTT TRBD1 TRBJ1-4 TRBV5-1 few
CASSLESVGQQFF TGCGCCAGCAGCTTGGAGTCTGTCGGACAGCAGTTCTTC . TRBJ2-1 TRBV5-1 few
CASSRDRQEQFF TGTGCCAGCAGCCGCGACCGGCAAGAGCAGTTCTTC . TRBJ2-1 TRBV7-8 few
CASRRRLTDGELFF TGTGCCAGCAGGAGACGCCTCACCGACGGGGAGCTGTTTTTT . TRBJ2-2 TRBV12-3/TRBV12-4 few
CASSLVPRENEKLFF TGCGCCAGCAGCTTGGTCCCCAGGGAAAATGAAAAACTGTTTTTT . TRBJ1-4 TRBV5-1 .